The subject of this entry is one T cell receptor beta chain. There is no known antigen for this receptor. Base qualities are not provided; no much larger clone lies one nucleotide away. The CDR3 contains 13 residues, cysteine and phenylalanine counted. Kept here is only the CDR3 DNA, which spans 39 bases and is read in frame from base 1. The germline V gene sets CDR1 to SGHTA and CDR2 to FQGTGA. V is shortened by 2 bases, J by 8 bases, and the region joining them spans 10 bases. Systemically healthy Caucasian individuals from Russia, some 40 in total and aged about 6 to 100 years, were included as donors. Each donor gave roughly 9.5 milliliters of peripheral blood, collected into EDTA-treated Vacutainer tubes. Ficoll-Paque density-gradient centrifugation was used to isolate PBMCs, with at least 7 million obtained per sample. Total RNA, at least 6 micrograms per sample, was extracted from PBMCs with Trizol reagent. For every donor, flow cytometry on a PBMC aliquot measured the percentage of naive CD45RAhigh/CD27high T cells.

This specimen comes from a study of blood T cells in healthy people across ages (dated by TCRdb to 2015 to 2017). A note on the overall study: In model experiments, roughly one uniquely barcoded TCR beta cDNA molecule per two T cells was captured by template switching. Donors were grouped into four age groups: young (average approximately 16 years), middle-aged (roughly 40), aged (approximately 58) and long-lived (approximately 75). For two donors (one aged 18 to 30 and one aged 80 or older), the study analyzed two additional independent replicas of 1 million unique cDNA reads from the same blood draw. To track age-related changes in TCR beta repertoire diversity, the study relied on deep sequencing normalized with unique cDNA molecular identifiers. To avoid experimental bias, donors of different ages were randomly spread across the sequencing lanes.

The research as a whole found: The percentage of naive T cells measured by flow cytometry correlated strongly with observed TCR beta diversity. Conclusive comparison of naive and antigen-experienced compartments was prevented by the profiling of bulk unsorted PBMCs. The CMV infection status of donors was not known, potentially confounding age-related changes in expanded clonotypes. Observed TCR beta diversity per million T cells fell roughly linearly with age, and a significant reduction was already apparent by age approximately 41. Estimates of total diversity based on one million sequenced T cells were regarded as lower bounds and as underestimates. Compared with the aged group, the long-lived group had more naive CD4+ T cells, fewer expanded clones and increased TCR diversity, suggesting age selection.

Receptor libraries were prepared by 5' RACE. TCRdb names Illumina HiSeq 2500 as the instrument used. A second PCR of roughly 7 to 12 cycles was performed with a sample-barcoded 5' primer and a J-beta primer mix. A template-switch 5' adaptor carrying 12 random nucleotides introduced a unique molecular identifier onto each TCR beta cDNA molecule. At least 3 million CDR3-containing paired-end reads were obtained from each sample. The Mint cDNA synthesis kit, primed by a TRBC-specific oligonucleotide, was used to synthesize first-strand cDNA from all RNA. After uracil-DNA glycosylase treatment, a first 18-cycle PCR used universal primers M1SS and BC2_uni_R on all cDNA. In the source study's methods: For normalization, 1 million high-quality reads, each with a distinct molecular identifier, were randomly selected from each sample. Instead of being binned into consensus sequences, reads that shared molecular identifiers were thrown out. MiTCR, set to a Q25 quality threshold and the strictest error-elimination algorithm, was used for CDR3 identification, clonotype clustering and error correction. Lower-bound total TCR beta diversity was estimated with a nonparametric unseen species model using Euler transformation. TCRdb redid the processing of the public reads, applying fastp at Q25 and MiXCR, and retained in-frame beta chains. Under each unique CDR3 protein, matching rows form one entry showing the most common genes and DNA. What appears here as the V and J calls and clone size reflects TCRdb's work, not the paper's. The sample table records around 800,000 distinct CDR3 sequences; approximately 48% of these occur just once. Clones ranked in the top ten supply around 21% of the sample.

This sequence originates from a man in his 60s in good health. The rearranged chain carries TRBV7-3 and TRBJ2-1, with the D gene not clear enough to name. Source material: blood. This receptor has the CDR3 CASSLVYRDEQFF. At the DNA level, the sequence is TGTGCCAGCAGCTTAGTGTACAGAGATGAGCAGTTCTTC.